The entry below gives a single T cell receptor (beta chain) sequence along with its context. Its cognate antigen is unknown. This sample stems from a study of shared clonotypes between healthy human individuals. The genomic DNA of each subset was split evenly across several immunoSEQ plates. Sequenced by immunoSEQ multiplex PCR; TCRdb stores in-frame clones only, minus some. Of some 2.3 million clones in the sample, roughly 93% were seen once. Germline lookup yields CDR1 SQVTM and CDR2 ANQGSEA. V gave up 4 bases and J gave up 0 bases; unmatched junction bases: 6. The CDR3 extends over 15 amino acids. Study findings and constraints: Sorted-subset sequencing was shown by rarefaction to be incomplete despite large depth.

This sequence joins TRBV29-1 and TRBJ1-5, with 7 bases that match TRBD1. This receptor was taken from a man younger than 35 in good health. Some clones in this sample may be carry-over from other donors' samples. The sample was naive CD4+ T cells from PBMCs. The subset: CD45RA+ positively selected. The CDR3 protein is CSVALTGNSNQPQHF. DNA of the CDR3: TGCAGCGTTGCCCTGACAGGGAATAGCAATCAGCCCCAGCATTTT.